This T cell receptor beta chain was obtained from a study of response to subunit inactivated influenza vaccine. From the RT-PCR reads, TCRdb called clonotypes with MiXCR, one entry per CDR3 protein. The repertoire has under 550,000 distinct CDR3 sequences, about 7.6% of them found once; the top ten carry 13%. Study-wide points: Every seasonal influenza vaccination brings in few new T cells, the authors suggested.

This clonotype was detected a few times. Its antigen is currently unknown. V shed 6 bases, J shed 3 bases, and the junction held 8 bases outside the gene matches. Germline V CDR1 and CDR2: KGHSH, LQKENI. The CDR3 extends over 14 amino acids. J is TRBJ2-7 and V is TRBV18; 7 bases align to TRBD1. Sequenced material: PBMCs from blood, taken about 24 months after vaccination. The TCR comes from a man aged 45-69 years who received an inactivated influenza vaccine. CDR3 sequence (DNA): TGTGCCAGCTCCCGGGGACAGAGTTTCTACGAGCAGTACTTC. It specifies CASSRGQSFYEQYF.